This T cell receptor beta chain comes out of a study of blood T cells in healthy people across ages. The use of a sample-barcoded 5' primer and a J-beta primer mix characterized a second PCR of about 7 to 12 cycles. Each cDNA was tagged by a template-switch adaptor containing 12 random nucleotides. All samples gave at least 2.5 million CDR3-containing paired-end reads. MiXCR, run by TCRdb on the 5' RACE reads, gives a single entry per CDR3 protein. The data show some 290,000 distinct CDR3 sequences, around 27% seen once. The CDR3 extends over 17 amino acids. Germline assignment: CDR1 LGHNA and CDR2 YNFKEQ. Trimming pared 1 base from V and 3 bases from J, leaving 18 bases between. Study-wide results and limits: Naive CD4+ cell counts and diversity both ran higher in long-lived than in aged donors.

About this clonotype itself: What it recognizes is unknown.

The sequenced sample was blood. The source of this sequence is a woman in her seventies in good health. The chain carries TRBV4-2 and TRBJ1-2; perhaps TRBD1 as D (6 bases). CDR3 nucleotides: TGTGCCAGCAGCCAAGCCAGAGTTTGGGGGGCCCACTATGGCTACACCTTC. This encodes CASSQARVWGAHYGYTF.